The present T cell receptor (beta chain) was sequenced within a study of shared clonotypes between healthy human individuals. The CDR3 is 18 amino acids. After removal of 1 base from V and 6 bases from J, the junction contained 11 bases not matched to a gene. Germline values: CDR1 MGHRA, CDR2 YSYEKL. The table came from immunoSEQ multiplex PCR; TCRdb's copy has only in-frame clones and leaves some out. The table has over a million clones, 75% to 80% seen once. Nashville, Tennessee was home to all donors, each a Caucasian adult. Naive CD45RA+ and memory CD45RA-negative subsets were split from CD4+ cells.

The origin of this receptor is a man aged 18-30 years in good health. Some clones in this sample may be carry-over from other donors' samples. The sequenced sample was memory CD4+ T cells from PBMCs. Indicated subset: CD45RA-negative fraction. The chain links TRBV4-1 to TRBJ2-4; 11 bases match TRBD2. CDR3 residues: CASSQVLSGRAWRNIQYF. In DNA form, the CDR3 reads TGCGCCAGCAGCCAAGTCCTTAGCGGGAGGGCCTGGAGAAACATTCAGTACTTC.